A selection of T cell receptor beta chains follows, all from one sample in a study of T cells in Graves' hyperthyroidism and ophthalmopathy. TCRdb reanalysed the multiplex PCR reads using MiXCR and keeps one entry per CDR3 protein. The sample carries about 600,000 distinct CDR3 sequences, 13% to 15% recorded once. The sample comprised blood. Every receptor here comes from a young woman with Graves' ophthalmopathy. CDR3s include the opening cysteine and the closing phenylalanine or tryptophan. D genes are given only for firm matches. Clone size is not always given. Where it is, it says once, few, many or a class for expanded clones.

J gene | D gene | clone size | V gene | CDR3 DNA | CDR3 protein
TRBJ2-1 | NA | many | TRBV20-1 | TGCAGTGCCGGCGGGATGGATGAGCAGTTCTTC | CSAGGMDEQFF
TRBJ2-7 | TRBD2 | many | TRBV30 | TGTGCCTGGAAGAGTAGCGGGAGCGTGCAGTACTTC | CAWKSSGSVQYF
TRBJ2-4 | TRBD1 | NA | TRBV4-1 | TGCGCCAGCAGCCAAGTAACAGGGGTGGCCAAAAACATTCAGTACTTC | CASSQVTGVAKNIQYF
TRBJ2-5 | NA | NA | TRBV27 | TGTGCCAGCAAGGTCCGCGCCAAGGGCCCCCAAGAGACCCAGTACTTC | CASKVRAKGPQETQYF
TRBJ1-5 | TRBD1 | many | TRBV20-1 | TGCAGTGCTAGACAGACAGGGGTAGGTCAGCCCCAGCATTTT | CSARQTGVGQPQHF
TRBJ1-2 | TRBD1 | NA | TRBV19 | TGTGCCAGTACCACGGACAGGGGGAACTATGGCTACACCTTC | CASTTDRGNYGYTF
TRBJ2-3 | TRBD2 | few | TRBV18 | TGTGCCAGCTCACGAGGGACTAGCGGGAGTACGACAGATACGCAGTATTTT | CASSRGTSGSTTDTQYF
TRBJ1-1 | TRBD1 | many | TRBV11-1 | TGTGCCAGCAGCCCCCGGGACAGGGGGCCTGGCACTGAAGCTTTCTTT | CASSPRDRGPGTEAFF
TRBJ1-2 | NA | many | TRBV11-2 | TGTGCCAGCAGCTTCTACAATACCCACTACACCTTC | CASSFYNTHYTF
TRBJ2-3 | TRBD2 | many | TRBV20-1 | TGCAGTACGCCTAGCGGGGGGACAGATACGCAGTATTTT | CSTPSGGTDTQYF
TRBJ1-2 | TRBD1 | few | TRBV9 | TGTGCCAGCAGCGTAGCCGGGACAGGGGTCGGCTACACCTTC | CASSVAGTGVGYTF
TRBJ2-3 | TRBD1 | NA | TRBV29-1 | TGCAGCGTTGGGACAGGGGGCGTTTCAGATACGCAGTATTTT | CSVGTGGVSDTQYF
TRBJ1-5 | NA | few | TRBV28 | TGTGCCAGCATGGGGGAGGCCAATCAGCCCCAGCATTTT | CASMGEANQPQHF
TRBJ1-3 | NA | NA | TRBV7-9 | TGTGCCAGCAGCTTAGCGGCGGGGTTCCCAGGAAACACCATATATTTT | CASSLAAGFPGNTIYF
TRBJ1-1 | TRBD1 | NA | TRBV4-3 | TGCGCCAGCAGCCAGGATGGGACAGGCCTTCTTGACACTGAAGCTTTCTTT | CASSQDGTGLLDTEAFF
TRBJ2-5 | TRBD1 | few | TRBV27 | TGTGCCAGCAGTCTAGGGACAGGGGGCGGGGAGGCCCAGTACTTC | CASSLGTGGGEAQYF
TRBJ1-4 | TRBD1 | NA | TRBV14 | TGTGCCAGCAGCCAGACAGGGGATGCCACTGTCAGTAGAGCTGAAAAACTGTTTTTT | CASSQTGDATVSRAEKLFF
TRBJ1-6 | NA | NA | TRBV10-3 | TGTGCCATCAGCCCAGACCCCGGCAATTCACCCCTCCACTTT | CAISPDPGNSPLHF
TRBJ2-7 | TRBD1 | NA | TRBV4-2 | TGTGCCAGCAGGGGACAGGGTGCCCCCTACGAGCAGTACTTC | CASRGQGAPYEQYF
TRBJ2-7 | NA | many | TRBV2 | TGTGCCAGCATCCTTCCCTCTCATCAGGGCTACGAGCAGTACTTC | CASILPSHQGYEQYF
TRBJ2-7 | TRBD1 | NA | TRBV18 | TGTGCCAGCTCACCGGGACAGGGGACCTACGAGCAGTGCTTC | CASSPGQGTYEQCF
TRBJ2-1 | TRBD2 | few | TRBV24-1 | TGTGCCACCAGTGATCGAAGACTAGCGGGAGGCACTGAGCAGTTCTTC | CATSDRRLAGGTEQFF
TRBJ1-5 | NA | many | TRBV7-8 | TGTGCCAGCAGCTTAGTCGGCGGGAGGGGTCATCAGCCCCAGCATTTT | CASSLVGGRGHQPQHF
TRBJ2-2 | TRBD2 | few | TRBV7-9 | TGTGCCAGCAGCTTAATAGGACTAGTAAGGATAGGCGCCGGGGAGCTGTTTTTT | CASSLIGLVRIGAGELFF
TRBJ2-3 | NA | many | TRBV7-2 | TGTGCCAGCAGCTTAGATGTAGTGACTAGTTCAGATACGCAGTATTTT | CASSLDVVTSSDTQYF
TRBJ1-1 | TRBD1 | many | TRBV24-1 | TGTGCCACCAGTGCCCAGGGGGCTGAAGCTTTCTTT | CATSAQGAEAFF
TRBJ2-3 | NA | many | TRBV24-1 | TGTGCCACCAGTGACCCTCCTTTAGATACGCAGTATTTT | CATSDPPLDTQYF
TRBJ2-1 | NA | many | TRBV30 | TGTGCCTGGAGTAGAGCGGCAACCTACAATGAGCAGTTCTTC | CAWSRAATYNEQFF
TRBJ2-3 | TRBD2 | NA | TRBV7-8 | TGTGCCAGCAGCTTAGAAGTTCCGGGAGGGCCCTCAGATACGCAGTATTTT | CASSLEVPGGPSDTQYF
TRBJ2-7 | TRBD1 | many | TRBV13 | TGTGCCAGCAGACCTTTCCGGCTCCGGGACAGGGGTTACGAGCAGTACTTC | CASRPFRLRDRGYEQYF
TRBJ1-2 | NA | few | TRBV12-3/TRBV12-4 | TGTGCCAGCAGTACCGACATGAACTATGGCTACACCTTC | CASSTDMNYGYTF
TRBJ2-5 | TRBD1 | once | TRBV7-6 | TGTGCCAGCAGCTTCTGGACAGGGTTACGTGAGACCCAGTACTTC | CASSFWTGLRETQYF
TRBJ2-5 | TRBD1 | many | TRBV6-2/TRBV6-3 | TGTGCCAGCAGGCACAGGGGCGGGGAGACCCAGTACTTC | CASRHRGGETQYF
TRBJ2-3 | TRBD2 | NA | TRBV25-1 | TGTGCCAGCAGTGACAGCGGGAGGGCGGGCGATACGCAGTATTTT | CASSDSGRAGDTQYF
TRBJ1-5 | TRBD1 | many | TRBV27 | TGTGCCAGCAGTCGACGACAGGGGACCAATCAGCCCCAGCATTTT | CASSRRQGTNQPQHF
TRBJ1-5 | NA | many | TRBV12-3/TRBV12-4 | TGTGCCAGCAGAGCTCTGGGGGATGGGAGCAATCAGCCCCAGCATTTT | CASRALGDGSNQPQHF
TRBJ2-7 | TRBD2 | NA | TRBV4-1 | TGCGCCAGCAGCCAACTAGCGGGAGGGATCACCGAGCAGTACTTC | CASSQLAGGITEQYF
TRBJ1-4 | NA | NA | TRBV3-1 | TGTGCCAGCAGCCAAGATGGGAGAAAACTCGGTGCAACTAATGAAAAACTGTTTTTT | CASSQDGRKLGATNEKLFF
TRBJ1-3 | NA | many | TRBV11-2 | TGTGCCAGCGCATTAGGCACAGGAAAAGGAAACACCATATATTTT | CASALGTGKGNTIYF